This is a list of T cell receptor beta chains from one sample in a study of blood T cell repertoires in COVID-19. Profiled with immunoSEQ multiplex PCR; TCRdb holds only in-frame clones, not every one. The table records under 200,000 clones, approximately 84% of them present only once. The specimen sequenced was peripheral blood. Every receptor here comes from a woman aged 80 or over with COVID-19, enrolled during active disease. CDR3s include the opening cysteine and the closing phenylalanine or tryptophan. Each record gives: clone size, J gene, D gene, V gene, CDR3 protein, CDR3 DNA. D genes are given only for firm matches. Only some rows state a clone size, as once, few, many or a class for expanded clones.

- TRBJ2-3 TRBD1 TRBV5-4 CASSPGTAWDTQYF TGTGCCAGCAGCCCAGGGACAGCGTGGGATACGCAGTATTTT
- TRBJ2-7 - TRBV7-9 CASSLGVSKQYF TGTGCCAGCAGCTTAGGAGTTTCGAAGCAGTACTTC
- TRBJ1-4 - TRBV6-1 CASSQARGANEKLFF TGTGCCAGCAGTCAAGCTCGCGGGGCTAATGAAAAACTGTTTTTT
- TRBJ2-7 - TRBV27 CASSSITGPQAEQYF TGTGCCAGCAGTTCCATCACAGGGCCACAGGCCGAGCAGTACTTC
- TRBJ1-2 TRBD1 TRBV18 CASSQDRVYGYTF TGTGCCAGCTCTCAGGACAGGGTCTATGGCTACACCTTC
- TRBJ2-7 TRBD1 TRBV28 CASSLDRGHEQYF TGTGCCAGCAGCTTAGACAGGGGCCACGAGCAGTACTTC
- TRBJ2-5 - TRBV18 CASSPLADSPGTQYF TGTGCCAGCTCACCCCTGGCGGACTCGCCGGGGACCCAGTACTTC
- TRBJ2-7 TRBD2 TRBV2 CASSGMGTRWASEQYF TGTGCCAGCAGCGGAATGGGGACTAGGTGGGCCTCCGAGCAGTACTTC
- TRBJ2-5 TRBD2 TRBV2 CASSETSGGEQTQYF TGTGCCAGCAGTGAAACTAGCGGGGGGGAACAGACCCAGTACTTC
- TRBJ1-5 - TRBV2 CASSPGQGNQPQHF TGTGCCAGCAGCCCGGGACAAGGCAATCAGCCCCAGCATTTT
- TRBJ2-3 TRBD2 TRBV5-1 CASSLFGGASTDTQYF TGCGCCAGCAGCTTGTTCGGGGGGGCTAGCACAGATACGCAGTATTTT
- TRBJ1-5 TRBD1 TRBV27 CASSPLQGLNQPQHF TGTGCCAGCAGTCCACTACAGGGGTTGAATCAGCCCCAGCATTTT
- TRBJ2-2 - TRBV19 CASSPEAYTGELFF TGTGCCAGCAGCCCGGAAGCGTACACCGGGGAGCTGTTTTTT
- TRBJ2-1 - TRBV30 CAWSQGSGNYNEQFF TGTGCCTGGAGTCAGGGTAGCGGAAATTACAATGAGCAGTTCTTC
- TRBJ1-2 TRBD1 TRBV5-4 CASGSQLAGGGYTF TGTGCCAGCGGCTCCCAGCTTGCAGGGGGTGGCTACACCTTC
- TRBJ2-7 - TRBV5-6 CASSLWGRLPMEEQYF TGTGCCAGCAGCTTATGGGGGAGGCTCCCAATGGAGGAGCAGTACTTC
once TRBJ2-3 - TRBV6-5 CASLDRTYTDTQYF TGTGCCAGCCTTGACAGGACTTACACAGATACGCAGTATTTT
- TRBJ2-6 - TRBV6-6 CASSRVAHSGANVLTF TGTGCCAGCAGCCGGGTGGCCCACTCTGGGGCCAACGTCCTGACTTTC
- TRBJ2-7 - TRBV28 CASRPDWSEQYF TGTGCCAGCAGGCCCGACTGGAGCGAGCAGTACTTC
- TRBJ1-2 - TRBV11-2 CASSSDRSRGYTF TGTGCCAGCAGCTCAGACAGATCCCGCGGCTACACCTTC
- TRBJ1-1 TRBD1 TRBV5-4 CASGDRGEMNTEAFF TGTGCCAGCGGCGACAGGGGCGAGATGAACACTGAAGCTTTCTTT
- TRBJ1-6 - TRBV5-6 CASSLQASSSPLHF TGTGCCAGCAGCTTGCAGGCCAGCAGTTCACCCCTCCACTTT
few TRBJ1-1 - TRBV11-2 CASSTQARAEAFF TGTGCCAGCAGCACTCAAGCCCGGGCTGAAGCTTTCTTT
- TRBJ1-6 TRBD1 TRBV19 CASSIAAPGQGEFALHF TGTGCCAGTAGTATAGCAGCACCGGGACAGGGAGAGTTCGCCCTCCACTTT
- TRBJ2-3 - TRBV28 CASSHQGSTDTQYF TGTGCCAGCAGTCACCAGGGGTCCACAGATACGCAGTATTTT
once TRBJ2-7 - TRBV6-6 CASSREPHSYEQYF TGTGCCAGCAGTAGGGAGCCCCACTCCTACGAGCAGTACTTC
few TRBJ1-5 - TRBV30 CAWRPTDYQPQHF TGTGCCTGGAGACCGACAGACTATCAGCCCCAGCATTTT
- TRBJ1-2 - TRBV9 CASSASDNIGYTF TGTGCCAGCAGCGCCTCGGACAACATCGGCTACACCTTC
- TRBJ2-7 TRBD2 TRBV27 CASSLSASGAGEQYF TGTGCCAGCAGTTTGTCGGCTAGCGGGGCAGGCGAGCAGTACTTC
once TRBJ2-1 - TRBV15 CATSKQGGYNEQFF TGTGCCACCAGCAAACAAGGAGGCTACAATGAGCAGTTCTTC
- TRBJ2-1 - TRBV4-2 CASSQVTVGGPYNEQFF TGTGCCAGCAGCCAAGTAACGGTGGGAGGCCCCTACAATGAGCAGTTCTTC
- TRBJ1-1 - TRBV12-3/TRBV12-4 CASALAANTEAFF TGTGCCAGCGCCCTTGCGGCGAACACTGAAGCTTTCTTT
- TRBJ2-5 - TRBV7-9 CASSPTSGWASETQYF TGTGCCAGCAGCCCCACCAGCGGGTGGGCTAGCGAGACCCAGTACTTC
- TRBJ1-1 - TRBV18 CASSPRRGGNTEAFF TGTGCCAGCTCACCCCGAAGAGGGGGGAACACTGAAGCTTTCTTT
once TRBJ2-1 - TRBV4-1 CASRDWSSYNEQFF TGCGCCAGCCGGGACTGGAGCTCCTACAATGAGCAGTTCTTC
- TRBJ2-5 - TRBV7-2 CASSFNPRDGTQYF TGTGCCAGCAGCTTTAATCCGCGGGATGGAACCCAGTACTTC
- TRBJ2-5 - TRBV6-6 CATLPLEPRETQYF TGTGCCACCCTACCGCTCGAACCCCGGGAGACCCAGTACTTC
- TRBJ2-1 - TRBV2 CASRAAGNEQFF TGTGCCAGCAGAGCGGCGGGCAATGAGCAGTTCTTC
- TRBJ1-5 - TRBV19 CASSILAGDQPQHF TGTGCCAGTAGTATACTGGCAGGGGATCAGCCCCAGCATTTT
- TRBJ1-2 TRBD1 TRBV6-5 CASSFMTGIGYTF TGTGCCAGCAGTTTTATGACAGGGATTGGCTACACCTTC
few TRBJ2-2 TRBD2 TRBV9 CASSPAGTTPTGELFF TGTGCCAGCAGCCCAGCCGGGACTACGCCCACCGGGGAGCTGTTTTTT
- TRBJ1-4 - TRBV28 CASSSQGPDEKLFF TGTGCCAGCTCCTCACAGGGCCCTGATGAAAAACTGTTTTTT
- TRBJ1-1 - TRBV5-1 CASSRPEMNTEAFF TGCGCCAGCAGCCGGCCGGAGATGAACACTGAAGCTTTCTTT
- TRBJ2-1 TRBD2 TRBV9 CASSVDLHPRDAWGGSYNEQFF TGTGCCAGCAGCGTAGACCTCCACCCCAGGGACGCGTGGGGGGGCTCCTACAATGAGCAGTTCTTC
once TRBJ1-5 - TRBV19 CASSIGAEDYQPQHF TGTGCCAGTAGTATAGGGGCAGAGGACTATCAGCCCCAGCATTTT
few TRBJ2-2 - TRBV3-1/TRBV3-2 CASSYLTGSNTGELFF TGTGCCAGCAGCTATTTAACAGGATCAAACACCGGGGAGCTGTTTTTT